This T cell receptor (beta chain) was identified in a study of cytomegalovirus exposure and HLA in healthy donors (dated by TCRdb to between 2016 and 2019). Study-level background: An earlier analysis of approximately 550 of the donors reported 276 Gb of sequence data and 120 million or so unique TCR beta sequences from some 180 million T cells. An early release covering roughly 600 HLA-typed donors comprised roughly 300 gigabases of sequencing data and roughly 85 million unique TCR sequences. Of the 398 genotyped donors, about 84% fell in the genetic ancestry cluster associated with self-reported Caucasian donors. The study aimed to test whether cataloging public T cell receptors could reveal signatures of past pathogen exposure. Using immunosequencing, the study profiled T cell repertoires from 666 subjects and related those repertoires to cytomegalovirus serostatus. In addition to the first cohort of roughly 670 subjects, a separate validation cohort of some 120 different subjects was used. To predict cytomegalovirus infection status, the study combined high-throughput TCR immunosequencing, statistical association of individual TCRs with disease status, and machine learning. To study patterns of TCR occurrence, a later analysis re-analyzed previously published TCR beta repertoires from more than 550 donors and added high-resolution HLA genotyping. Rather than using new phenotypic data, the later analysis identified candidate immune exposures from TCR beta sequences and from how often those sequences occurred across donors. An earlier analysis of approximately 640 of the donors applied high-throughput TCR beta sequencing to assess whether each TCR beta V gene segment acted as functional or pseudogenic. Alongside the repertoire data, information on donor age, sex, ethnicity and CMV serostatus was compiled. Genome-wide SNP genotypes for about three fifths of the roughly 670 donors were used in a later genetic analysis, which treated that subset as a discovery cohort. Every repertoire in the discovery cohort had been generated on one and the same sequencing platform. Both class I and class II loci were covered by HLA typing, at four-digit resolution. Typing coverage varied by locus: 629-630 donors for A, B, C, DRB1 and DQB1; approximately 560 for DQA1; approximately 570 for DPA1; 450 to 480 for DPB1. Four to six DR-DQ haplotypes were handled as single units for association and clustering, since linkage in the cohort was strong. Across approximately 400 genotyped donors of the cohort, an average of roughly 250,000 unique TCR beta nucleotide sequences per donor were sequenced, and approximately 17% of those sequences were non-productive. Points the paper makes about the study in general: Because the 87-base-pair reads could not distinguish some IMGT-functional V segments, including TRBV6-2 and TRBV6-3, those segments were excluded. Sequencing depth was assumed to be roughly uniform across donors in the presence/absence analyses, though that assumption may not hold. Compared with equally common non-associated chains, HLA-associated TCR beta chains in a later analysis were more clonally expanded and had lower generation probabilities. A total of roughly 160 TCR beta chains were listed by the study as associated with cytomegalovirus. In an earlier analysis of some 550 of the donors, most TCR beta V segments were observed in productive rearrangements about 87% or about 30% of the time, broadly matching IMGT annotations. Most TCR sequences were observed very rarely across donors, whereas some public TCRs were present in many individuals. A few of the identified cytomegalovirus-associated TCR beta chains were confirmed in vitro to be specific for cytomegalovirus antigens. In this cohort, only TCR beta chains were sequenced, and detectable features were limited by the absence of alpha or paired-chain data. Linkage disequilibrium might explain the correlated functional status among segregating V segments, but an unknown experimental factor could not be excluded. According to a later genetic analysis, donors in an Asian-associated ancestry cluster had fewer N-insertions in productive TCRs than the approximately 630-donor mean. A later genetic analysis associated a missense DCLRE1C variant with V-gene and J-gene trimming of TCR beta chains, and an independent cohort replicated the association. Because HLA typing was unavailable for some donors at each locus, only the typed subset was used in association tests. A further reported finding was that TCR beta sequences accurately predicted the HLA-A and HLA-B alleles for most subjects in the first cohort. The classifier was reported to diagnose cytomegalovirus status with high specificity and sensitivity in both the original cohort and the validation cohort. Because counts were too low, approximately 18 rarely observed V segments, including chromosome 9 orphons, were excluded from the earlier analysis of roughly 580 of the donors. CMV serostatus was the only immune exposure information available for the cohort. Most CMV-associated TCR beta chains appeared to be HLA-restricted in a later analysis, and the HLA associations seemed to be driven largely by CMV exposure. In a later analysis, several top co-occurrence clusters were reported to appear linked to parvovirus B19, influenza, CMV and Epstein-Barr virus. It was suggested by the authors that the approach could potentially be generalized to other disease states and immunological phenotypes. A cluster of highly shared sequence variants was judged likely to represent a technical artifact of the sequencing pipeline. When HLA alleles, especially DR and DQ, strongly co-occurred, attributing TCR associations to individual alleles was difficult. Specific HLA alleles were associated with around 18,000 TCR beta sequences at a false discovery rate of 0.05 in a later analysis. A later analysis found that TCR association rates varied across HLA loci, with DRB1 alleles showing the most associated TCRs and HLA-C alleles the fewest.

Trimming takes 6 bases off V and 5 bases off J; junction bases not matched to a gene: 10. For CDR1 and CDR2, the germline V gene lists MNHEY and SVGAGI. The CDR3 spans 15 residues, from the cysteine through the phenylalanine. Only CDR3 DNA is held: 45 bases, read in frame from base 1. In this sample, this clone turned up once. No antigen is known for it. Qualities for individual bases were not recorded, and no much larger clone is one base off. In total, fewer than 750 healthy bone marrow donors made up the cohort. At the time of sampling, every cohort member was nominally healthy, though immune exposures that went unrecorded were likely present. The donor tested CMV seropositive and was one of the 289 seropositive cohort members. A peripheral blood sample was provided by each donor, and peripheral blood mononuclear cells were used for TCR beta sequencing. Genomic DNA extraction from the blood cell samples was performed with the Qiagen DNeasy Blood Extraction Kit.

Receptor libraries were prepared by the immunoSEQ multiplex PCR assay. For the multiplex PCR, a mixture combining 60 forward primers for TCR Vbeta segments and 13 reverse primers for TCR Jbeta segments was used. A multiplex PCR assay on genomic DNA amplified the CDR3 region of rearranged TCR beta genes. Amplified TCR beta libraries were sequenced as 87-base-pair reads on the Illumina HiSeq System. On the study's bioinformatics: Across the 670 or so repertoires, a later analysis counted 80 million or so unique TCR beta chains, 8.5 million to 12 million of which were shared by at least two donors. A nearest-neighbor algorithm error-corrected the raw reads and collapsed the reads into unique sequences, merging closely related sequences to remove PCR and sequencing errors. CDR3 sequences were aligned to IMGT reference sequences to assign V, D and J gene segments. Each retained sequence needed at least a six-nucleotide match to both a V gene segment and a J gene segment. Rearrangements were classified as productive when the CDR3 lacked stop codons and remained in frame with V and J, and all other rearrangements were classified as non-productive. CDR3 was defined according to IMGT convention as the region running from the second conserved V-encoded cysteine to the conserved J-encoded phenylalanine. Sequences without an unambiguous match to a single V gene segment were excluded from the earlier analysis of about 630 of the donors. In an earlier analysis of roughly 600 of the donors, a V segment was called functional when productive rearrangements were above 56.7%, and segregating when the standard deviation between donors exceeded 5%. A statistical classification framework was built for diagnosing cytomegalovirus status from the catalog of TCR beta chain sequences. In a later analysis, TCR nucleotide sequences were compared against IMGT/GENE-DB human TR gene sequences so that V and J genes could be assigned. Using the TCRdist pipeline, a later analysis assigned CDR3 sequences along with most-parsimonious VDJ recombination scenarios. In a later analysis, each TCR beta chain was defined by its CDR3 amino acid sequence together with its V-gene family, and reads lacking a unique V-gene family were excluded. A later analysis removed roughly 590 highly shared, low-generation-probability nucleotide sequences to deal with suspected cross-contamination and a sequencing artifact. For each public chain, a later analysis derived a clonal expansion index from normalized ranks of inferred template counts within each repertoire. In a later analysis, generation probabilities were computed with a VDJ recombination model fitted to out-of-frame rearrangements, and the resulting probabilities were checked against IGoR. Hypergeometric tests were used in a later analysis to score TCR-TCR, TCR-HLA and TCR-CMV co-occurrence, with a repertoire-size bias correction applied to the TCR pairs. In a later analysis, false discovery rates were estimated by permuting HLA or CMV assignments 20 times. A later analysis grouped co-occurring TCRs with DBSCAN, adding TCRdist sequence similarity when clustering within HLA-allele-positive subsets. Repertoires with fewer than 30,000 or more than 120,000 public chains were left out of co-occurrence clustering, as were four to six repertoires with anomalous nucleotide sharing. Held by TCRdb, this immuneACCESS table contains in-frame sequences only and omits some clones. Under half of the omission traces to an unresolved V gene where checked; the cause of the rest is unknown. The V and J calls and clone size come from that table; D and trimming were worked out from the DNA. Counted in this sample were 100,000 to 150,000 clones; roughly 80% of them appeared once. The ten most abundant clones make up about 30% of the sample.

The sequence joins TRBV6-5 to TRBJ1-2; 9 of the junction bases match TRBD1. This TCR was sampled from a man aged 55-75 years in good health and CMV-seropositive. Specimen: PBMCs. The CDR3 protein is CASSYDRGKGYGYTF. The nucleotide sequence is TGTGCCAGCAGCTACGACAGGGGGAAAGGGTATGGCTACACCTTC.